This T cell receptor (beta chain) derives from a study of human T cells and chemical hapten exposure. Across the whole study: Patch tests containing 0.01% DPC, applied to the upper back, were read at 6 days.

TCRdb independently ran MiXCR on the RACE reads; one entry per CDR3 protein. The sample holds more than 250,000 distinct CDR3 sequences, approximately 8% seen once. Time point defined: pre-sensitization, week 0. The treatment is: therapeutic diphenylcyclopropenone sensitization with weekly scalp DPC. V was pared by 0 bases and J by 4 bases, with 11 bases between. The CDR3 is 14 amino acids. The V gene's germline CDR1 is SGHRS and CDR2 YFSETQ. The rearrangement links TRBV5-1 to TRBJ2-7; weak D call: TRBD1 (5 bases). Source: whole blood, taken in connection with sensitization to the hapten diphenylcyclopropenone (DPC). The TCR sequence derives from a man aged 18 to 30 with alopecia areata. Some clones in this sample may be carry-over from other donors' samples. The CDR3 loop is CASSLAGMRYEQYF. The CDR3 DNA is TGCGCCAGCAGCTTGGCAGGGATGAGGTACGAGCAGTACTTC. Full variable domain (remainder filled in from reference TRBV5-1 and TRBJ2-7): KAGVTQTPRYLIKTRGQQVTLSCSPISGHRSVSWYQQTPGQGLQFLFEYFSETQRNKGNFPGRFSGRQFSNSRSEMNVSTLELGDSALYLCASSLAGMRYEQYFGPGTRLTVT.